Shown below are 29 T cell receptor beta chains from a single sample sequenced in a study of T cells in Graves' hyperthyroidism and ophthalmopathy. There were TCR beta CDR3 regions amplified from RNA transcripts. TCR CDR3 regions were first amplified by RT-PCR with HTBI primers. Via MiXCR, TCRdb re-called the multiplex PCR reads, giving one row per CDR3 protein. The sample shows approximately 620,000 distinct CDR3 sequences, roughly a sixth of them seen only once. The sequenced material came from blood. These receptors were collected from a woman between 40 and 50 years old with Graves' ophthalmopathy.

This clonotype was seen a handful of times. The genes are TRBV20-1 and TRBJ1-2; D may be TRBD1 (5 bases). The length of the CDR3 is 14 residues. V gave up 1 base and J gave up 6 bases, with 15 bases separating them. Per germline, CDR1 DFQATT and CDR2 SNEGSKA (reference sequence). CDR3 residues: CSARASHGADGYTF. CDR3 in DNA: TGCAGTGCTAGAGCCTCACATGGGGCGGATGGCTACACCTTC.

This clonotype was detected many times. The chain employs TRBV20-1 and TRBJ2-3; 8 positions match TRBD2. The CDR3 sequence is 15 residues long. CDR1 is DFQATT, CDR2 SNEGSKA, per germline (reference sequence). V shed 2 bases and J 6 bases; nucleotides not matched to a gene: 10. CDR3 sequence (DNA): TGCAGTGCTAGATCCTTAGCGGGAAGTTTGGATACGCAGTATTTT. This codes for CSARSLAGSLDTQYF.

This clonotype was detected a few times. The genes are TRBV11-2 and TRBJ1-2, with a weak D call TRBD1 (6 bases). CDR1 and CDR2 from the germline V gene are SGHAT and FQNNGV. The CDR3 consists of 13 residues. The V gene lost 5 bases and the J gene lost 4 bases, with 11 bases spanning the gap. CDR3 DNA: TGTGCCAGCAGCCCACAGGGTCGCTATGGCTACACCTTC. It translates to CASSPQGRYGYTF.

This clonotype was found a few times. This sequence joins TRBV7-9 and TRBJ2-2, with 10 bases aligning to TRBD2. The germline V gene encodes CDR1 SEHNR and CDR2 FQNEAQ (reference sequence). After removal of 2 bases from V and 7 bases from J, the junction contained 10 bases not matched to a gene. There are 17 residues in the CDR3. Here the CDR3 DNA reads TGTGCCAGCAGCTTACGTATCGGTAGCGGGAGGATCGGGGAGCTGTTTTTT. Translated, it gives CASSLRIGSGRIGELFF.

In this sample, this clonotype turned up many times. This chain connects TRBV28 to TRBJ1-2; 8 bases fit TRBD1. Trimming removed 5 bases from V and 5 bases from J; junction bases left unmatched: 16. The CDR3 contains 17 residues. CDR1 is MDHEN and CDR2 is SYDVKM in the germline V gene. CDR3 sequence: CASSAYQGAAFLYGYTF. CDR3 bases: TGTGCCAGCAGTGCTTACCAGGGGGCCGCATTCCTTTATGGCTACACCTTC.

The V gene is TRBV7-9, the J gene TRBJ1-3; TRBD1 agrees at 8 bases. Germline lookup yields CDR1 SEHNR and CDR2 FQNEAQ (reference sequence). This CDR3 region has 17 residues. With V trimmed by 3 bases and J by 0 bases, 7 bases remained unmatched. The CDR3 bases are TGTGCCAGCAGCTTCGGACAGGGAGTGGCCTCTGGAAACACCATATATTTT. This sequence encodes CASSFGQGVASGNTIYF.

The rearrangement uses TRBV3-1 and TRBJ2-1, with 8 bases matching TRBD1. Germline lookup yields CDR1 LGHDT and CDR2 YNNKEL (reference sequence). The CDR3 is 17 residues long. Trimming at V came to 2 bases and at J to 2 bases, leaving 8 bases not matched to a gene. CDR3 in amino acids: CASSQNLGTGPYNEQFF. The CDR3 nucleotides are TGTGCCAGCAGCCAAAATCTAGGGACAGGACCCTACAATGAGCAGTTCTTC.

The table lists this clonotype with many counts. The rearrangement uses TRBV15 and TRBJ2-5; 10 bases match TRBD2. Trimming cost V 0 bases and J 4 bases; bases outside gene matches: 2. The length of the CDR3 is 15 residues. The V gene's germline CDR1 is LNHNV and CDR2 YYDKDF (reference sequence). The CDR3 is CATSRDRLAGETQYF. As DNA, the CDR3 is TGTGCCACCAGCAGAGATCGACTAGCGGGAGAGACCCAGTACTTC.

This clonotype turned up a few times. The rearrangement joins TRBV6-5 to TRBJ1-2; D call uncertain. Germline V gives CDR1 MNHEY, CDR2 SVGAGI. With 0 bases removed from V and 1 base from J, the gap between germline ends came to 12 bases. This CDR3 region has 16 residues. CDR3 DNA: TGTGCCAGCAGTTACTCGAGGCAGAACTATAACTATGGCTACACCTTC. It is translated as CASSYSRQNYNYGYTF.

The gene calls are TRBV7-9 and TRBJ2-5; D not resolved. CDR3 length: 13 residues. Germline V gene data show CDR1 as SEHNR and CDR2 as FQNEAQ (reference sequence). Deletions cut 7 bases from V and 5 bases from J, with 14 bases between. CDR3 amino acids: CASTSDPAETQYF. The CDR3 region has the DNA TGTGCCAGCACCTCGGACCCTGCGGAGACCCAGTACTTC.

Note on this clonotype: A much larger clone sits a single nucleotide away, making a read error possible. V gene TRBV2 combines with J gene TRBJ2-1, with TRBD1 identical over 8 bases. Germline CDR1 reads SNHLY; CDR2 reads FYNNEI. This CDR3 comprises 12 residues. The chain's CDR3 is CASSQGANEQCF. The CDR3 nucleotides are TGTGCCAGCAGTCAGGGGGCCAATGAGCAGTGCTTC.

The table lists this clonotype with a count of one. The chain has TRBV6-2 or TRBV6-3 and TRBJ2-2, with 13 bases lining up with TRBD2. The CDR3 covers 16 residues. The V and J ends lost 4 bases and 8 bases, in that order; junction bases with no gene match: 7. In germline, CDR1 is MNHEY, CDR2 SVGEGT. CDR3: CASSSRTSGGGGELFF. The CDR3 DNA sequence: TGTGCCAGCAGTTCTAGGACTAGCGGGGGCGGTGGGGAGCTGTTTTTT.

The chain employs TRBV25-1 and TRBJ2-5; TRBD2 matches at 13 bases. There are 18 residues in the CDR3. Unmatched junction bases numbered 12, after V lost 4 bases and J lost 4 bases. The germline V gene has CDR1 MGHDK and CDR2 SYGVNS. The DNA of the CDR3 is TGTGCCAGCAGTGGTATAAGGACTAGCGGGAGACCCCGAGAGACCCAGTACTTC. This translates into CASSGIRTSGRPRETQYF.

This chain connects TRBV6-1 to TRBJ2-3, with 12 positions matching TRBD2. The germline gives CDR1 MNHNS, CDR2 SASEGT. The CDR3 totals 15 residues. The V gene end was trimmed by 4 bases and the J gene end by 4 bases; junction bases not matched to a gene: 3. CDR3 amino acids: CASSATSGRSDTQYF. The DNA for the CDR3 is TGTGCCAGCAGTGCGACTAGCGGGAGATCAGATACGCAGTATTTT.

V usage is TRBV6-2 or TRBV6-3 and J usage is TRBJ1-2, with D perhaps TRBD1 (5 bases). Per the germline V gene, CDR1 is MNHEY and CDR2 is SVGEGT. V shed 5 bases and J shed 5 bases, with 15 bases lying between them. The CDR3 has 14 residues. CDR3 residues: CASSPVTQAYGYTF. CDR3 nucleotides: TGTGCCAGCAGTCCTGTCACACAGGCGTATGGCTACACCTTC.

This chain joins TRBV9 and TRBJ2-1, with TRBD2 matching 13 bases. V shed 4 bases, J shed 6 bases, and the junction held 10 bases outside the gene matches. The CDR3 has 17 amino acids. Per germline, CDR1 SGDLS and CDR2 YYNGEE. CDR3 bases: TGTGCCAGCAGCCCTCCCCCGGGACTAGCGGGGCTCAATGAGCAGTTCTTC. It codes for CASSPPPGLAGLNEQFF.

Note on this clonotype: This is likely a read error, given that the CDR3 carries no conserved phenylalanine or tryptophan at its end. The chain combines TRBV14 with TRBJ1-1, with no clear D. Trimming pared 4 bases from V and 3 bases from J, leaving 9 bases between. The CDR3 loop spans 13 amino acids. Germline CDR1 SGHDN, CDR2 FVKESK. This chain's CDR3 is CASSPPWDTEAFL. The CDR3 DNA sequence: TGTGCCAGCAGCCCCCCCTGGGACACTGAAGCTTTCCTT.

This clonotype was picked up many times. The chain joins TRBV10-3 to TRBJ2-1; D call uncertain. The CDR3 extends over 13 amino acids. Trimming removed 10 bases at V and 0 bases at J, with 10 bases between. Germline V gives CDR1 ENHRY, CDR2 SYGVKD. For the CDR3, the DNA is TGTGCCACCAGCGCAAGCTCCTACAATGAGCAGTTCTTC. It is translated as CATSASSYNEQFF.

This clonotype has at least ten counts. The V call is TRBV20-1, the J call TRBJ1-6, with D unresolved. Per the germline V gene, CDR1 is DFQATT and CDR2 is SNEGSKA (reference sequence). V was clipped by 6 bases and J by 8 bases, with 32 bases between them. The CDR3 is made up of 19 amino acids. The DNA of the CDR3 is TGCAGTGCCCTTACTCCCCCCCCATTGGAGGTTAAAGATTATTCACCCCTCCACTTT. This translates into CSALTPPPLEVKDYSPLHF.

The V call is TRBV6-1, the J call TRBJ2-1; D possibly corresponds to TRBD1 (6 bases). The CDR3 spans 15 residues. CDR1 and CDR2 from the germline V gene are MNHNS and SASEGT. Trimming shortened V by 8 bases and J by 1 base, and 15 bases separated the two germline ends. CDR3 region: CASQPQGFSYNEQFF. The CDR3 nucleotides are TGTGCCAGCCAACCACAGGGATTTTCCTACAATGAGCAGTTCTTC.

There are many counts of this clonotype. This sequence joins TRBV18 and TRBJ1-1; the match to TRBD1 covers 7 bases. The germline V gene encodes CDR1 KGHSH and CDR2 LQKENI. The CDR3 spans 13 residues. With 6 bases clipped from V and 3 bases from J, the junction kept 4 bases outside the gene matches. The DNA for the CDR3 is TGTGCCAGCTCCGGTGACAGGGACACTGAAGCTTTCTTT. This sequence encodes CASSGDRDTEAFF.

This clonotype was counted many times. The chain employs TRBV12-3 or TRBV12-4 and TRBJ2-5; 10 bases are a match to TRBD1. The length of the CDR3 is 14 residues. J gave up 5 bases and V 6 bases, and 6 bases lay outside the gene matches. The CDR3 reads CASRRQGAAETQYF. The CDR3 DNA reads TGTGCCAGCAGGCGACAGGGGGCAGCTGAGACCCAGTACTTC.

This clonotype was picked up many times. The gene calls are TRBV6-1 and TRBJ1-2; no definite D call. CDR3 length: 15 amino acids. Germline CDR1 MNHNS, CDR2 SASEGT. Trimming shortened V by 7 bases and J by 4 bases, and 19 bases separated the two germline ends. The CDR3 coding sequence is TGTGCCAGCACCCCCTGGGGTGCCAGTTTCTATGGCTACACCTTC. It yields the protein CASTPWGASFYGYTF.

This clonotype was counted many times. The CDR3 nucleotides read TGTGCCAGCAGTTTACTCCACGGGACGTTTTACAATGAGCAGTTCTTC. This translates into CASSLLHGTFYNEQFF. The rearrangement links TRBV28 to TRBJ2-1; D may match TRBD1 or TRBD2 (5 bases each). V gave up 2 bases and J gave up 4 bases, with 15 bases separating them. From germline, CDR1 is MDHEN and CDR2 SYDVKM. The CDR3 totals 16 residues.

There are many counts of this clonotype. The chain is built from TRBV11-2 and TRBJ2-5; D ambiguous. The germline gives CDR1 SGHAT, CDR2 FQNNGV. Trimming removed 3 bases at V and 1 base at J, with 18 bases between. There are 17 residues in the CDR3. The CDR3 DNA sequence: TGTGCCAGCAGCTTCCAACCCCGGTCTGCCGGCCAAGAGACCCAGTACTTC. Protein sequence: CASSFQPRSAGQETQYF. Based on the CDR3 plus reference TRBV11-2 and TRBJ2-5, the full variable domain is EAGVAQSPRYKIIEKRQSVAFWCNPISGHATLYWYQQILGQGPKLLIQFQNNGVVDDSQLPKDRFSAERLKGVDSTLKIQPAKLEDSAVYLCASSFQPRSAGQETQYFGPGTRLLVL.

In this sample, this clonotype turned up many times. This chain links TRBV11-2 with TRBJ2-3; no reliable D call. V shed 5 bases and J shed 6 bases, with 9 bases lying between them. The length of the CDR3 is 12 residues. Germline values: CDR1 SGHAT, CDR2 FQNNGV. For the CDR3, the DNA is TGTGCCAGCAGCGGGATAGCTGATACGCAGTATTTT. Amino acid sequence: CASSGIADTQYF.

This clonotype showed up many times. The chain is built from TRBV7-8 and TRBJ2-3, with D maybe TRBD1 (6 bases). V was cut by 3 bases and J by 3 bases, with 19 bases left in between. Per germline, CDR1 SGHVS and CDR2 FQNEAQ. This CDR3 has 17 amino acids. In DNA, the CDR3 is TGTGCCAGCAGCTTGGGGACAAGGGTTCGAACGACAGATACGCAGTATTTT. This sequence encodes CASSLGTRVRTTDTQYF.

This clonotype occurred many times. The rearrangement links TRBV28 to TRBJ2-3; the match to TRBD1 covers 8 bases. This CDR3 comprises 15 residues. In germline, CDR1 is MDHEN, CDR2 SYDVKM. V dropped 7 bases and J dropped 4; count of bases not matched to a gene: 10. CDR3 residues: CASTGEDRASDTQYF. CDR3 in DNA: TGTGCCAGCACCGGCGAGGACAGGGCCTCAGATACGCAGTATTTT.

There are a few counts of this clonotype. J is TRBJ1-6 and V is TRBV5-1, with 9 bases identical to TRBD1. This CDR3 is built from 16 residues. V shed 3 bases and J 7 bases; nucleotides not matched to a gene: 8. Germline loops: CDR1 SGHRS, CDR2 YFSETQ. The CDR3 loop reads CASSSGDRVKNSPLHF. In DNA form, the CDR3 reads TGCGCCAGCAGCTCCGGGGACAGGGTAAAGAATTCACCCCTCCACTTT. The full variable domain, completed using reference TRBV5-1 and TRBJ1-6, is KAGVTQTPRYLIKTRGQQVTLSCSPISGHRSVSWYQQTPGQGLQFLFEYFSETQRNKGNFPGRFSGRQFSNSRSEMNVSTLELGDSALYLCASSSGDRVKNSPLHFGNGTRLTVT.